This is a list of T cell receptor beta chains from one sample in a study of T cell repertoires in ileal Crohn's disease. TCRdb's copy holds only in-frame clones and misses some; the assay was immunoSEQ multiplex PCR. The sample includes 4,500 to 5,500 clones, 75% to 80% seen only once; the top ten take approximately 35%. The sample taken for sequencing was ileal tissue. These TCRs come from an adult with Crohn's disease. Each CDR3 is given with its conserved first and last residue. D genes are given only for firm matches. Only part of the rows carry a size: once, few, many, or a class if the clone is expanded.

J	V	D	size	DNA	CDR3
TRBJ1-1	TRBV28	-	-	TGTGCCATCCAGTGGAACACTGAAGCTTTCTTT	CAIQWNTEAFF
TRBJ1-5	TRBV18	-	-	TGTGCCAGCTCACGAGGCCAGGCAGGGCGGTACAATCAGCCCCAGCATTTT	CASSRGQAGRYNQPQHF
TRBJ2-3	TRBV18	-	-	TGTGCCAGCTCACCAATTGGTGATACGCAGTATTTT	CASSPIGDTQYF
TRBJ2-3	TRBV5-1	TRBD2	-	TGCGCCAGCAGACGGACTAGCGGGGGGACAGATACGCAGTATTTT	CASRRTSGGTDTQYF
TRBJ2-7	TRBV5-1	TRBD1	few	TGCGCCAGCAGCTTGGGACAGGGGTTCAACGAGCAGTACTTC	CASSLGQGFNEQYF
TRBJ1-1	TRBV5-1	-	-	TGCGCCAGCAGCTTAGGTCACGCGAACACTGAAGCTTTCTTT	CASSLGHANTEAFF
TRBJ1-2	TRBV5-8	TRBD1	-	TGTGCCAGCAGCTTGTTCTCTGGGGGACAGGGCTATGGCTACACCTTC	CASSLFSGGQGYGYTF
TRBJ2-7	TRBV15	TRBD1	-	TGTGCCACCAGCAACAGGGGGCGTCGCGAGCAGTACTTC	CATSNRGRREQYF
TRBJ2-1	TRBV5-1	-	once	TGCGCCAGCAGCTTTGTTTTACCGAAAAGGGACAATGAGCAGTTCTTC	CASSFVLPKRDNEQFF
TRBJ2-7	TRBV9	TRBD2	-	TGTGCCAGCAGCCGGACTAGTTCCTACGAGCAGTACTTC	CASSRTSSYEQYF
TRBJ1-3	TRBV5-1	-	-	TGCGCCAGCAGCTCTCGGGAGGGCTCTGGAAACACCATATATTTT	CASSSREGSGNTIYF
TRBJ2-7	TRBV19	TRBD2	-	TGTGCCAGTAGGGACCCCGGGACTAGCGGCACCTACGAGCAGTACTTC	CASRDPGTSGTYEQYF
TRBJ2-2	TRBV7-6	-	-	TGTGCCAGCCAGGGAGGTCAGGCCACCGGGGAGCTGTTTTTT	CASQGGQATGELFF
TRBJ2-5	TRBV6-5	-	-	TGTGCCAGCAGCCGCATTCGGGGGTCTGGAGAGACCCAGTACTTC	CASSRIRGSGETQYF
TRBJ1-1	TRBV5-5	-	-	TGTGCCAGCAGCGAAAACAGCCGGAACACTGAAGCTTTCTTT	CASSENSRNTEAFF
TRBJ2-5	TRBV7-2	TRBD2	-	TGTGCCAGCAGCTTGGGGGGTAGCGGGCAAGAGACCCAGTACTTC	CASSLGGSGQETQYF
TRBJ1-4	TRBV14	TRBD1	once	TGTGCCAGCAGCCACACCAGGGGGCCTGCGGAAAAACTGTTTTTT	CASSHTRGPAEKLFF
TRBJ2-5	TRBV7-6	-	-	TGTGCCAGCAGCTTAACACCGCAAGAGACCCAGTACTTC	CASSLTPQETQYF
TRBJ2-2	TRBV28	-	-	TGTGCCAGCAAGGGCGGGGCGAACACCGGGGAGCTGTTTTTT	CASKGGANTGELFF
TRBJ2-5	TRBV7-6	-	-	TGTGCCAGCAGCTTGACCGGGCCTCCCCAAGAGACCCAGTACTTC	CASSLTGPPQETQYF
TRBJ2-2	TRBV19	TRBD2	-	TGTGCCAGTAGTCCGCGGACTAGAAACACCGGGGAGCTGTTTTTT	CASSPRTRNTGELFF